This TCR beta chain stems from a study of identifying expanded T cells in peripheral blood. The CDR3 sequence is 13 residues long. With 5 bases removed from V and 3 bases from J, the gap between germline ends came to 10 bases. Per the germline V gene, CDR1 is SGHTA and CDR2 is FQGNSA. Profiled with immunoSEQ multiplex PCR; TCRdb holds only in-frame clones, not every one. Of around 120,000 clones listed, around four fifths are singletons. This clone was counted only a few times. The rearrangement links TRBV7-2 to TRBJ1-2, with TRBD1 as a possible D gene (6 bases). Material for sequencing was blood. The receptor was isolated from a person aged 18 to 75 in good health. CDR3 DNA: TGTGCCAGCAGCCAAAACAGGGACTATGGCTACACCTTC. Amino acids: CASSQNRDYGYTF.